This T cell receptor (beta chain) was identified during a study of technical replicates of blood from a handful of donors. Germline values: CDR1 SGHRS, CDR2 YFSETQ. Trimming stripped 0 bases from V and 2 bases from J, with 5 bases between. This CDR3 has 13 residues. Clones were read by immunoSEQ multiplex PCR, and TCRdb kept only the in-frame ones, dropping some. The data hold about 100,000 clones, with just under 95% observed a single time. V and J are TRBV5-1 and TRBJ1-1, with D hard to call. The receptor's source is a human donor in good health. The sample taken for sequencing was T cells isolated from PBMCs. The CDR3 reads CASSLVYNTEAFF. The CDR3, as DNA: TGCGCCAGCAGCTTGGTCTATAACACTGAAGCTTTCTTT.